This T cell receptor beta chain was documented in a study of CD8+CD57+ T cells in acquired aplastic anemia. In the study overall: An average of about 3.4 ug of DNA was obtained from sorted CD4+ and CD8+ cells. Study-wide results and limits: Patients shared 25 to 35 CD8+ CDR3 sequences with controls.

Concerning this clonotype: The antigen remains unidentified.

Genomic DNA, serving as template, underwent TCR beta VDJ and CDR3 profiling. A single record per CDR3 protein comes from TCRdb applying MiXCR to the reads. Of over 150,000 distinct CDR3 sequences in the sample, about two thirds were seen once. For sequencing, patients were chosen who had shown expansion of CD8+CD57+ cells by flow cytometry. Diagnosis of severe acquired aplastic anemia applied to all patients. Blood samples were obtained from patients who had received no prior therapy. Source material: sorted CD4+, CD8+, or CD8+CD57+ T cells (not recorded which) from PBMCs. This receptor was taken from a human donor with aplastic anemia.

CDR3 sequence reads: CASSIQGVFGETQYF. In DNA form, the CDR3 reads TGTGCCAGTAGTATTCAGGGGGTATTCGGAGAGACCCAGTACTTC. This chain uses TRBV19 with TRBJ2-5; 7 bases are shared with TRBD1. Losses at the gene ends were 3 bases for V and 4 bases for J; bases not matched to a gene: 8. The CDR3 covers 15 residues. Germline-derived CDR1 and CDR2 are LNHDA and SQIVND (reference sequence).